This is a list of T cell receptor beta chains from one sample in a study of CXCR3-negative and CXCR3-positive naive CD8 T cells. TCRdb re-called the 5' RACE reads and shows each CDR3 protein once, DNA omitted. The sample table includes 150,000 to 170,000 distinct CDR3 sequences. The specimen sequenced was naive CXCR3+ CD8+ T cells from blood. These receptors came from a human donor in good health. Some clones in this sample may be carry-over from other donors' samples. The CDR3 runs from the conserved cysteine through the conserved F or W. The order of the fields is J gene, V gene, CDR3 protein.

TRBJ2-7 | TRBV27 | CASSIIWGQTGEDEQYF
TRBJ2-2 | TRBV10-3 | CAISDSSPGELFF
TRBJ2-3 | TRBV7-2 | CASSVPTDTQYF
TRBJ2-5 | TRBV7-8 | CASTGTDQETQYF
TRBJ2-1 | TRBV10-3 | CAISAGTGMYEQFF
TRBJ2-7 | TRBV4-1 | CASSRETSGFTYEQYF
TRBJ1-2 | TRBV7-9 | CASYRTNYGYTF
TRBJ2-7 | TRBV20-1 | CSARGLAGEGYWASYEQYF
TRBJ2-1 | TRBV19 | CASSPGQGAYNEQFF
TRBJ1-3 | TRBV29-1 | CSVEDGFTGENTIYF
TRBJ2-4 | TRBV5-1 | CASSLELEKNIQYF
TRBJ1-5 | TRBV2 | CASSPRDRVRSNRPQHF
TRBJ1-5 | TRBV19 | CASSMSGQPNQPQHF
TRBJ2-7 | TRBV2 | CASSEVSGGLPYEQYF
TRBJ2-2 | TRBV27 | CASSSVLGRSGELFF
TRBJ2-1 | TRBV19 | CASSTDRDPYNEQFF
TRBJ1-2 | TRBV29-1 | CSVVGGMGLRLWGYTF
TRBJ2-7 | TRBV3-1 | CASSQDARGGSYEQYF
TRBJ2-7 | TRBV6-5 | CASRPSLGFSYEQYF
TRBJ2-7 | TRBV10-3 | CAISEPGQGAYEQYF
TRBJ2-1 | TRBV13 | CASSTLAETYNEQFF
TRBJ1-5 | TRBV7-9 | CASSPGTGQPQHF
TRBJ2-1 | TRBV7-9 | CASSAIDEQFF
TRBJ2-7 | TRBV19 | CASSFGTTPIWEQYF
TRBJ1-5 | TRBV12-3/TRBV12-4 | CASSLTDSNQPQHF
TRBJ2-7 | TRBV20-1 | CSARADGYEQYF
TRBJ1-2 | TRBV12-3/TRBV12-4 | CASRTGGAGYTF
TRBJ2-7 | TRBV30 | CAWRSRQGSYEQYF
TRBJ2-7 | TRBV5-1 | CASSLERGSAYEQYF
TRBJ2-7 | TRBV6-1 | CATGDKLSYEQYF
TRBJ1-2 | TRBV7-6 | CASRISGDHGYTF
TRBJ2-7 | TRBV20-1 | CSARGPGGSNPQYF
TRBJ2-3 | TRBV28 | CATSAGGITDTQYF
TRBJ2-1 | TRBV7-8 | CASWRGANEQFF
TRBJ1-2 | TRBV12-3/TRBV12-4 | CASKRGTEIYGHTF
TRBJ2-1 | TRBV20-1 | CSAKDLPSSYNEQFF
TRBJ2-6 | TRBV11-2 | CASSSGYSGANVLTF
TRBJ2-5 | TRBV25-1 | CASSVGLKETQYF
TRBJ2-7 | TRBV29-1 | CSVPGDSSYEQYF
TRBJ2-1 | TRBV6-4 | CASSDGTSGGSEQFF
TRBJ1-1 | TRBV7-9 | CASSLSPGQGGTEAFF
TRBJ2-7 | TRBV4-1 | CASSQGRQGSYEQYF
TRBJ1-1 | TRBV15 | CATSRSRSQGCTEAFF
TRBJ2-1 | TRBV7-9 | CASSSPRYRVGHNEQFF
TRBJ2-3 | TRBV7-9 | CASSQGLTADTQYF
TRBJ2-1 | TRBV29-1 | CSAEGGPVNEQFF
TRBJ2-7 | TRBV11-2 | CASSFSVPGRYIYEQYF
TRBJ2-7 | TRBV6-6 | CASSYPPAGGWYEQYF